Listed below are T cell receptor beta chains from one sample, sequenced in a study of early T cells in non-severe SARS-CoV-2 infection. TCRdb processed the 5' RACE reads anew with MiXCR; each CDR3 protein has one entry. The sample carries about 38,000 distinct CDR3 sequences, roughly 4.8% recorded once. Sequenced input: whole blood. The receptor source for this set is an adult who was a healthcare worker with PCR-confirmed SARS-CoV-2 infection or an uninfected control (not recorded which). The CDR3 runs from the conserved cysteine through the conserved F or W. Each record gives: J gene, D gene, clone size, V gene, CDR3 DNA, CDR3 protein. A D gene is named only where the DNA matches it firmly. Rows give clone size only sometimes, using once, few, many, or a class for an expanded clone.

>TRBJ1-1|TRBD1|many|TRBV6-2/TRBV6-3
TGTGCCAGCAGTCCACAGGGGAACGTGAACACTGAAGCTTTCTTT
CASSPQGNVNTEAFF
>TRBJ1-1|NA|many|TRBV7-9
TGTGCCAGCAGCTTAGGGTCAGGGTTGAACACTGAAGCTTTCTTT
CASSLGSGLNTEAFF
>TRBJ1-1|NA|many|TRBV30
TGTGCCTGGAGTGTCGGCAGCTGGAACACTGAAGCTTTCTTT
CAWSVGSWNTEAFF
>TRBJ2-1|NA|many|TRBV5-4
TGTGCCAGCAGCTTATCAGCGGCGGGGTACAATGAGCAGTTCTTC
CASSLSAAGYNEQFF
>TRBJ1-2|TRBD1|many|TRBV12-3/TRBV12-4
TGTGCCAGCAGTTTTTTCAGGGGGATTGATGGCTACACCTTC
CASSFFRGIDGYTF
>TRBJ2-2|NA|NA|TRBV3-2
TGTGCCAGCAGGGAGACGGGGGCCCGGGTGGCCGGGGAGCTGTTTTTT
CASRETGARVAGELFF
>TRBJ1-1|NA|many|TRBV3-1
TGTGCCAGCAGGGACACAGGAATTTCTGAAGCTTTCTTT
CASRDTGISEAFF
>TRBJ2-2|NA|many|TRBV19
TGTGCCAGTGGCTGGACAGCCGAGAACACCGGGGAGCTGTTTTTT
CASGWTAENTGELFF
>TRBJ2-3|NA|few|TRBV7-3
TGTGCCAGCAGCTCAGGACTACCGGGCGCAGATACGCAGTATTTT
CASSSGLPGADTQYF
>TRBJ1-2|NA|many|TRBV2
TGTGCCAGCAGTTTTCGGGTCAACTTAGCTTATAACTATGGCTACACCTTC
CASSFRVNLAYNYGYTF
>TRBJ1-2|NA|many|TRBV20-1
TGCAGTGCGAGCGTAAGGGACGGCCGAGATTATGGCTACACCTTC
CSASVRDGRDYGYTF
>TRBJ2-5|TRBD1|many|TRBV5-8
TGTGCCAGCAGCCCTGGGACAGGGGCGAAAGAGACCCAGTACTTC
CASSPGTGAKETQYF
>TRBJ1-2|NA|many|TRBV7-2
TGTGCCAGCAGCTCCACAGGGACCGCTAACTATGGCTACACCTTC
CASSSTGTANYGYTF
>TRBJ2-3|NA|many|TRBV20-1
TGCAGTGCTAGAACCCAAGGAGGCGATACGCAGTATTTT
CSARTQGGDTQYF
>TRBJ1-2|NA|many|TRBV4-2
TGTGCCAGCAGCCAAGAAACCCGGGGAGGGAGCTACACCTTC
CASSQETRGGSYTF
>TRBJ1-4|NA|many|TRBV14
TGTGCCAGCAGCCAGTTTCAGGGTTTCGCAACTAATGAAAAACTGTTTTTT
CASSQFQGFATNEKLFF
>TRBJ1-1|TRBD1|many|TRBV3-1
TGTGCCAGCAGCCGTGCCGACAGGGGCACTGAAGCTTTCTTT
CASSRADRGTEAFF
>TRBJ2-2|TRBD1|few|TRBV5-8
TGTGCCAGCAGCTTAAGGGGGCTCCAAAGGGGCACCGGGGAGCTGTTTTTT
CASSLRGLQRGTGELFF
>TRBJ2-1|TRBD2|many|TRBV7-2
TGTGCCAGCAGCCCGGGACTAGCACTAGACAATGAGCAGTTCTTC
CASSPGLALDNEQFF
>TRBJ2-3|NA|many|TRBV7-2
TGTGCCAGCAGCTCATCTCGCACAGATACGCAGTATTTT
CASSSSRTDTQYF
>TRBJ1-1|TRBD1|many|TRBV7-9
TGTGCCAGCAGTCACAGGGGGAAGGACACTGAAGCTTTCTTT
CASSHRGKDTEAFF
>TRBJ1-1|NA|NA|TRBV12-3/TRBV12-4
TGTGCCAGCACGGTTAAGGGTGGGAACACTGAAGCTTTCTTT
CASTVKGGNTEAFF
>TRBJ1-5|NA|many|TRBV12-3/TRBV12-4
TGTGCCAGCAGAGCGGCCGGGACACGAGCTAGCAATCAGCCCCAGCATTTT
CASRAAGTRASNQPQHF
>TRBJ1-4|NA|many|TRBV12-5
TGTGCTAGTGGTTCCATCCAAAACCGTTCCAGGTTGGCTCGAGGAAAACTGTTTTTT
CASGSIQNRSRLARGKLFF
>TRBJ1-6|TRBD1|many|TRBV7-6
TGTGCCAGCAGCCCCGGGACAGGGCGTTCACCCCTCCACTTT
CASSPGTGRSPLHF
>TRBJ2-7|NA|many|TRBV5-1
TGCGCCAGCAGTCAAGACAACCGCGAGCAGTACTTC
CASSQDNREQYF
>TRBJ2-1|TRBD2|many|TRBV5-4
TGTGCCAGCAGCTCCGGGGGGGCGATGAAAAATGAGCAGTTCTTC
CASSSGGAMKNEQFF
>TRBJ2-7|NA|few|TRBV2
TGTGCCAGCAGTGAAATGTCACAGATCTCCTACGAGCAGTACTTC
CASSEMSQISYEQYF
>TRBJ2-7|NA|many|TRBV12-3/TRBV12-4
TGTGCCAGCAGTTTTCGTGGGGGTACCTACGAGCAGTACTTC
CASSFRGGTYEQYF
>TRBJ1-3|NA|NA|TRBV6-6
TGTGCCAGCAGTTACGGTACGGGACTGACAAGGAACACCATATATTTT
CASSYGTGLTRNTIYF
>TRBJ1-5|NA|few|TRBV28
TGTGCCAGCAGTTTACCTCTCGGACGGGGGCAGGATTGGGTAGATCAGCCCCAGCATTTT
CASSLPLGRGQDWVDQPQHF
>TRBJ1-5|NA|many|TRBV12-3/TRBV12-4
TGTGCCAGCAGTTTAGCAGGACAAAGCAATCAGCCCCAGCATTTT
CASSLAGQSNQPQHF
>TRBJ2-3|TRBD2|many|TRBV11-2
TGTGCCAGCAGCTTAGGGGCTAGCGGTCCCACAGATACGCAGTATTTT
CASSLGASGPTDTQYF
>TRBJ2-1|NA|many|TRBV10-3
TGTGCCATCAGGGGGGCGAGGGAGGACAATGAGCAGTTCTTC
CAIRGAREDNEQFF
>TRBJ2-2|TRBD2|many|TRBV12-3/TRBV12-4
TGTGCCAGCAGTCCCCCGGGACTAGCGGGGTCCGGGGAGCTGTTTTTT
CASSPPGLAGSGELFF
>TRBJ2-3|NA|many|TRBV7-9
TGTGCCAGCAGCCCCCGTTTGGGGAGCACAGATACGCAGTATTTT
CASSPRLGSTDTQYF
>TRBJ2-1|NA|many|TRBV5-1
TGCGCCAGCAGCTTGGAGGTTGAGCAGTTCTTC
CASSLEVEQFF
>TRBJ1-5|NA|medium-sized|TRBV20-1
TGCAGTGCCACGGTGGGGGGCAATCAGCCCCAGCATTTT
CSATVGGNQPQHF
>TRBJ1-2|TRBD1|many|TRBV18
TGTGCCAGCTCACAAAACCGGGACAGTGGCTACACCTTC
CASSQNRDSGYTF
>TRBJ1-1|NA|many|TRBV3-1
TGTGCCAGCAGCGTAACACGGGGGGCCACTGAAGCTTTCTTT
CASSVTRGATEAFF
>TRBJ2-1|NA|many|TRBV5-6
TGTGCCAGCAGCTTGTGGGGGGCCAATGAGCAGTTCTTC
CASSLWGANEQFF
>TRBJ1-5|NA|many|TRBV5-1
TGCGCCAGCAGCTTGGATGGGGGGCGAGAACAGCCCCAGCATTTT
CASSLDGGREQPQHF
>TRBJ2-2|TRBD1|NA|TRBV5-4
TGTGCCAGCAGCTCCGGGACAGGGGGCTCCGGGGAGCTGTTTTTT
CASSSGTGGSGELFF
>TRBJ1-5|NA|many|TRBV15
TGTGCCACCAGCAGCAGGGATCAGCCCCAGCATTTT
CATSSRDQPQHF
>TRBJ1-6|NA|many|TRBV5-1
TGCGCCAGCAGCCCCGGGACGGGTAATTCACCCCTCCACTTT
CASSPGTGNSPLHF
>TRBJ2-1|NA|many|TRBV20-1
TGCAGTGCTAGGGGGTTCTCCTACAATGAGCAGTTCTTC
CSARGFSYNEQFF
>TRBJ1-5|TRBD1|NA|TRBV7-2
TGTGCCAGCAGCTTAGGGGACAGGGCCCAGCCCCAGCATTTT
CASSLGDRAQPQHF
>TRBJ2-3|NA|NA|TRBV7-9
TGTGCCAGCAGCTTAACCCGCGGGGTAAACACAGATACGCAGTATTTT
CASSLTRGVNTDTQYF
>TRBJ2-3|TRBD1|many|TRBV3-1
TGTGCCAGCAGCCAGACAGGGTTTTACACAGATACGCAGTATTTT
CASSQTGFYTDTQYF
>TRBJ1-6|NA|many|TRBV9
TGTGCCAGCAGCGTAAATTCAGGGGCAAATTCACCCCTCCACTTT
CASSVNSGANSPLHF
>TRBJ2-4|TRBD2|many|TRBV5-1
TGCGCCAGCAGCTTTCTACCGCTAGCGGCCCTAGCCAAAAACATTCAGTACTTC
CASSFLPLAALAKNIQYF
>TRBJ2-2|TRBD1|many|TRBV4-1
TGCGCCAGCAGCCAAGTTCCGACAGGGGGCCGGAAGTCCGGGGAGCTGTTTTTT
CASSQVPTGGRKSGELFF
>TRBJ2-7|NA|many|TRBV5-5
TGTGCCAGCAGCTTGGCCGCGGCTCGGGCAGGGGACACCTACGAGCAGTACTTC
CASSLAAARAGDTYEQYF
>TRBJ2-3|NA|many|TRBV6-6
TGTGCCAGCAGTTACCCCCAGCGGGCGGGGTACAGCACAGATACGCAGTATTTT
CASSYPQRAGYSTDTQYF
>TRBJ2-5|NA|many|TRBV10-3
TGTGCCATCAGTGAGCCTAACCAAGAGACCCAGTACTTC
CAISEPNQETQYF